The 26 T cell receptor beta chains below were found in one sample sequenced in a study of OX40 agonist ivuxolimab in advanced cancers. Clones were sequenced by immunoSEQ multiplex PCR, and TCRdb holds only the in-frame ones, with some missing. The data hold around 90,000 clones, with 90% to 95% observed a single time. The sample consisted of CD4+ or CD8+ T cells sorted from blood, taken in a trial of the OX40 agonist ivuxolimab. The origin of the receptors is an adult with an advanced solid tumor such as melanoma, head and neck, liver or kidney cancer.

V gene TRBV5-6 combines with J gene TRBJ2-7; D ambiguous. This CDR3 contains 14 residues. Germline V lookup: CDR1 SGHDT, CDR2 YYEEEE. V was pared by 3 bases and J by 6 bases, with 16 bases between. CDR3 sequence: CASSSGSSYAEQYF. In nucleotides, the CDR3 is TGTGCCAGCAGCTCCGGTTCCAGCTATGCCGAGCAGTACTTC.

In its sample, this clone was seen a few times. The chain carries TRBV5-4 and TRBJ2-1, with 11 nucleotides matching TRBD2. V lost 4 bases, J lost 0 bases, and 6 bases stayed unmatched. Germline CDR1 and CDR2: SGHNT and YYREEE (reference sequence). The CDR3 extends over 17 amino acids. The CDR3 is CASSPPSGRYSYNEQFF. CDR3 sequence (DNA): TGTGCCAGCAGCCCCCCTAGCGGGAGGTACTCCTACAATGAGCAGTTCTTC. The full variable domain, completed using reference TRBV5-4 and TRBJ2-1, is ETGVTQSPTHLIKTRGQQVTLRCSSQSGHNTVSWYQQALGQGPQFIFQYYREEENGRGNFPPRFSGLQFPNYSSELNVNALELDDSALYLCASSPPSGRYSYNEQFFGPGTRLTVL.

V and J are TRBV6-1 and TRBJ1-3, with D possibly matching TRBD1 (6 bases). Germline CDR1 is MNHNS and CDR2 is SASEGT. The V end lost 7 bases, the J end lost 0 bases, and 10 bases lay between the germline ends. CDR3 length: 14 amino acids. CDR3 amino acids: CASMGGLSGNTIYF. The CDR3 nucleotides are TGTGCCAGCATGGGGGGCCTCTCTGGAAACACCATATATTTT.

The chain couples TRBV6-1 to TRBJ2-7; a possible D gene is TRBD2 (6 bases). CDR1 MNHNS and CDR2 SASEGT come from the germline V gene. The V end was cut by 4 bases, the J end by 7 bases, with 11 bases between. The CDR3 has 12 residues. This CDR3 reads CASSVGLGEQYF. Written as DNA, the CDR3 is TGTGCCAGCAGTGTGGGACTGGGGGAGCAGTACTTC.

J is TRBJ1-5 and V is TRBV2, with D perhaps TRBD1 (5 bases). Germline values: CDR1 SNHLY, CDR2 FYNNEI. The CDR3 contains 15 residues. The ends were cut back, 0 bases at V and 3 bases at J, with 9 bases in the middle. This CDR3 reads CASSEAGVNNQPQHF. The CDR3 DNA reads as TGTGCCAGCAGTGAAGCAGGGGTCAACAATCAGCCCCAGCATTTT.

The chain uses TRBV7-2 and TRBJ2-7, with TRBD1 matching 7 bases. The germline gives CDR1 SGHTA, CDR2 FQGNSA. The CDR3 has 14 amino acids. The V and J ends lost 5 bases and 3 bases, in that order; junction bases with no gene match: 7. The CDR3 DNA follows: TGTGCCAGCAGCCAAGACAGGGCTCTCTACGAGCAGTACTTC. Translating gives CASSQDRALYEQYF.

V gene TRBV7-2 combines with J gene TRBJ1-1; D possibly corresponds to TRBD1 (6 bases). V lost 1 base, J lost 1 base, and 7 bases lay in between. In germline, CDR1 is SGHTA, CDR2 FQGNSA. CDR3 length: 14 residues. CDR3 in DNA: TGTGCCAGCAGCTTAGACAGGGCGAACACTGAAGCTTTCTTT. Amino acids: CASSLDRANTEAFF.

The chain couples TRBV28 to TRBJ2-3; no clear D. V gave up 3 bases and J gave up 0 bases, with 25 bases separating them. The CDR3 has 20 amino acids. CDR1 and CDR2 from the germline V gene are MDHEN and SYDVKM. The CDR3 loop is CASSFPPQYGLSSSTDTQYF. For the CDR3, the DNA is TGTGCCAGCAGTTTTCCTCCCCAATACGGGCTAAGTAGTAGCACAGATACGCAGTATTTT.

The chain's CDR3 is CASSGAGDTYEQYF. DNA for the CDR3: TGCGCCAGCAGCGGAGCGGGAGACACCTACGAGCAGTACTTC. This sequence joins TRBV5-1 and TRBJ2-7; 8 bases map to TRBD2. CDR1 and CDR2 from the germline V gene are SGHRS and YFSETQ. J gave up 2 bases and V 4 bases, and 5 bases lay outside the gene matches. The CDR3 extends over 14 amino acids.

This chain links TRBV7-6 with TRBJ2-5, with TRBD1 matching 10 bases. Germline CDR1 SGHVS, CDR2 FNYEAQ. The CDR3 runs 17 residues. The trim removed 1 base at V and 11 bases at J, leaving 16 bases unmatched. In DNA, the CDR3 is TGTGCCAGCAGCTTAGTCCCCGGGACAGGGGCCGCTACAGAGCAGTACTTC. Translated: CASSLVPGTGAATEQYF.

This chain joins TRBV4-1 and TRBJ2-5; D unresolved. The germline V gene has CDR1 MGHRA and CDR2 YSYEKL. The CDR3 length is 14 residues. V shed 0 bases and J shed 5 bases, with 10 bases lying between them. The chain's CDR3 is CASSQDTVPETQYF. CDR3 DNA: TGCGCCAGCAGCCAAGATACAGTTCCTGAGACCCAGTACTTC.

This chain joins TRBV21-1 and TRBJ2-7; the table's D gene call, TRBD2, was not cross checked with the DNA. TRBV21-1 is a pseudogene locus. The CDR3 is 14 amino acids. CDR3 region: CASSKRILLYEQYF. CDR3 nucleotide sequence: TGTGCCAGCAGCAAGAGGATCCTACTCTACGAGCAGTACTTC.

The J gene is TRBJ2-7, the V gene TRBV27; D is perhaps TRBD1 (5 bases). Germline V CDR1 and CDR2: MNHEY, SMNVEV (reference sequence). V shed 3 bases and J shed 5 bases, with 17 bases lying between them. This CDR3 has 15 amino acids. CDR3 amino acids: CASSFQGLGKHEQYF. The CDR3, as DNA: TGTGCCAGCAGTTTTCAGGGATTGGGCAAACACGAGCAGTACTTC.

The chain recombines TRBV5-1 with TRBJ2-7; D is unresolved. This CDR3 contains 15 residues. Per the germline V gene, CDR1 is SGHRS and CDR2 is YFSETQ. Trimming stripped 2 bases from V and 1 base from J, with 13 bases between. CDR3 nucleotides: TGCGCCAGCAGCTTCTCCCTCCGAGATTCCTACGAGCAGTACTTC. Translating it yields CASSFSLRDSYEQYF.

This chain uses TRBV2 with TRBJ2-2; 9 nucleotides align to TRBD1. In germline, CDR1 is SNHLY, CDR2 FYNNEI. V shed 6 bases and J 4 bases; nucleotides not matched to a gene: 3. This CDR3 is built from 14 residues. In DNA form, the CDR3 reads TGTGCCAGCAGAGGACAGGGGACCACCGGGGAGCTGTTTTTT. This sequence encodes CASRGQGTTGELFF.

The chain links TRBV5-1 to TRBJ2-2; 9 bases are shared with TRBD1. CDR1 is SGHRS, CDR2 YFSETQ, per germline. The V gene end was trimmed by 4 bases and the J gene end by 2 bases; junction bases not matched to a gene: 9. This CDR3 spans 17 amino acids. CDR3: CASSRPHRGRNTGELFF. Written as DNA, the CDR3 is TGCGCCAGCAGCCGGCCCCACAGGGGGCGAAACACCGGGGAGCTGTTTTTT. Complete variable domain (other parts from reference TRBV5-1 and TRBJ2-2): KAGVTQTPRYLIKTRGQQVTLSCSPISGHRSVSWYQQTPGQGLQFLFEYFSETQRNKGNFPGRFSGRQFSNSRSEMNVSTLELGDSALYLCASSRPHRGRNTGELFFGEGSRLTVL.

The rearrangement links TRBV7-6 to TRBJ1-4; 11 nucleotides align to TRBD1. Unmatched junction bases numbered 5, after V lost 0 bases and J lost 8 bases. The CDR3 spans 16 residues. Germline CDR1 reads SGHVS; CDR2 reads FNYEAQ. The CDR3 DNA is TGTGCCAGCAGCTTAGCAGGACAGGGGGCCATAGAAAAACTGTTTTTT. This gives the protein CASSLAGQGAIEKLFF.

Of note for this clone: The sample contains more than one DNA sequence encoding this CDR3. This chain uses TRBV18 with TRBJ2-5; D is possibly TRBD1 (5 bases). The V end lost 0 bases, the J end lost 4 bases, and 6 bases lay between the germline ends. The CDR3 sequence is 13 residues long. The germline V gene has CDR1 KGHSH and CDR2 LQKENI. The CDR3 protein is CASSPPQGETQYF. CDR3 nucleotides: TGTGCCAGCTCACCACCGCAGGGAGAGACCCAGTACTTC.

The V gene is TRBV5-6, the J gene TRBJ1-3, with D maybe TRBD1 (5 bases). The CDR3 extends over 14 amino acids. Trimming stripped 0 bases from V and 9 bases from J, with 13 bases between. Looked up from germline, CDR1 is SGHDT and CDR2 is YYEEEE. DNA for the CDR3: TGTGCCAGCAGCTTGGGACAGCTGTGGGGCACCATATATTTT. Translation: CASSLGQLWGTIYF.

The rearrangement links TRBV28 to TRBJ2-7; 7 bases map to TRBD2. Trimming cost V 0 bases and J 5 bases; bases outside gene matches: 7. CDR1 and CDR2 from the germline V gene are MDHEN and SYDVKM. The CDR3 runs 15 residues. The CDR3, as DNA: TGTGCCAGCAGTTTATGGTGGGAGGGCCCCGACGAGCAGTACTTC. It specifies CASSLWWEGPDEQYF.

The rearrangement joins TRBV28 to TRBJ1-3; no firm D call. The germline gives CDR1 MDHEN, CDR2 SYDVKM. V gave up 0 bases and J gave up 2 bases, with 2 bases separating them. The CDR3 has 13 amino acids. CDR3 bases: TGTGCCAGCAGTTTATGGCCTGGAAACACCATATATTTT. Its protein is CASSLWPGNTIYF. The full variable domain, completed using reference TRBV28 and TRBJ1-3, is DVKVTQSSRYLVKRTGEKVFLECVQDMDHENMFWYRQDPGLGLRLIYFSYDVKMKEKGDIPEGYSVSREKKERFSLILESASTNQTSMYLCASSLWPGNTIYFGEGSWLTVV.

V and J are TRBV30 and TRBJ1-4; D perhaps matches TRBD1 (6 bases). Germline-derived CDR1 and CDR2 are GTSNPN and SVGIG (reference sequence). The CDR3 sequence is 14 residues long. Trimming left V 0 bases short and J 8 bases short, with 13 bases between. CDR3 sequence (DNA): TGTGCCTGGAGTGTAGGGGGGTATGTGGAAAAACTGTTTTTT. Translation gives CAWSVGGYVEKLFF.

The gene calls are TRBV5-1 and TRBJ2-5; D may be TRBD2 (6 bases). The ends were cut back, 2 bases at V and 4 bases at J, with 18 bases in the middle. CDR3 length: 16 residues. Germline V gene sequence: CDR1 SGHRS, CDR2 YFSETQ. The CDR3 DNA sequence: TGCGCCAGCAGCTTACACCTGGGGGGAGCACGAGAGACCCAGTACTTC. It specifies CASSLHLGGARETQYF.

This rearrangement joins TRBV5-1 to TRBJ1-2, with 8 bases lining up with TRBD1. The CDR3 is 16 amino acids. The germline V gene has CDR1 SGHRS and CDR2 YFSETQ. After removal of 0 bases from V and 4 bases from J, the junction contained 8 bases not matched to a gene. CDR3 DNA sequence: TGCGCCAGCAGCTTGGATTCGCGGGACAGGTCCTATGGCTACACCTTC. This sequence encodes CASSLDSRDRSYGYTF.

The chain employs TRBV5-5 and TRBJ2-5, with D hard to call. The CDR3 has 13 amino acids. Trimming removed 0 bases at V and 2 bases at J, with 5 bases between. Germline V gene data show CDR1 as SGHKS and CDR2 as YYEKEE (reference sequence). The chain's CDR3 is CASSLGRQETQYF. The CDR3 nucleotides are TGTGCCAGCAGCTTGGGACGGCAAGAGACCCAGTACTTC.

The chain couples TRBV5-1 to TRBJ2-5; possible D gene TRBD2, 5 bases. V was clipped by 0 bases and J by 1 base, with 7 bases between them. This CDR3 comprises 14 residues. CDR1 is SGHRS and CDR2 is YFSETQ in the germline V gene. CDR3 amino acids: CASSLGLAQETQYF. The CDR3 DNA reads TGCGCCAGCAGCTTGGGGCTAGCCCAAGAGACCCAGTACTTC.